This T cell receptor beta chain was captured by sequencing in a study of OX40 agonist ivuxolimab in advanced cancers. Across the study: Treatment of patients was with ivuxolimab, an agonistic anti-OX40 (CD134) antibody.

With respect to this clone: Its antigen is as yet unknown.

Germline V gene lookup returns CDR1 MDHEN and CDR2 SYDVKM. V dropped 5 bases and J dropped 12; count of bases not matched to a gene: 8. This CDR3 spans 15 amino acids. Produced via immunoSEQ multiplex PCR; TCRdb's table is partial and in-frame only. The sample has approximately 86,000 clones; roughly 93% are singletons. Regarding the study as a whole: There was clonal expansion of CD4+ and CD8+ blood T cells by week 6 at 0.1 to 3.0 mg/kg. More expanded clones were found, on average, in CD8+ than in CD4+ T cells. Normalized T-cell clonal expansion was also low in a subset of nonresponders.

This sample comprised CD4+ or CD8+ T cells sorted from blood, obtained in a trial of the OX40 agonist ivuxolimab. The chain employs TRBV28 and TRBJ2-1, with 15 nucleotides matching TRBD2. The sequence came from an adult with an advanced solid tumor such as melanoma, head and neck, liver or kidney cancer. CDR3 residues: CASSGGLAGGLGQFF. The CDR3 bases are TGTGCCAGCAGTGGGGGACTAGCGGGAGGTCTTGGGCAGTTCTTC.